This T cell receptor beta chain was profiled in a study of beta chain features in type 1 diabetes. Broader study findings: Shorter TCRB CDR3s, moderately but significantly so, marked every one of the four CD4+ subsets in Type 1 diabetes patients.

As regards this clone: Its antigen is unidentified.

The authors reverse transcribed all of the isolated RNA, so sequencing captured expressed TCRB transcripts. Clones were read by immunoSEQ multiplex PCR, and TCRdb kept only the in-frame ones, dropping some. The table lists hundreds of thousands of clones, over 9.5% of them singletons. Deletions cut 4 bases from V and 4 bases from J, with 12 bases between. Germline V CDR1 and CDR2: SGHRS, YFSETQ. This CDR3 region has 15 residues. This clonotype originated in a woman between 18 and 29 years old with type 1 diabetes. The sample comprised naive CD4+ T cells from blood. The chain recombines TRBV5-1 with TRBJ2-6; D possibly corresponds to TRBD1 (5 bases). CDR3 in DNA: TGCGCCAGCAGCGAACAGGCGCCCGGGGCCAACGTCCTGACTTTC. This gives the protein CASSEQAPGANVLTF. The full variable domain, its missing parts supplied by reference TRBV5-1 and TRBJ2-6, is KAGVTQTPRYLIKTRGQQVTLSCSPISGHRSVSWYQQTPGQGLQFLFEYFSETQRNKGNFPGRFSGRQFSNSRSEMNVSTLELGDSALYLCASSEQAPGANVLTFGAGSRLTVL.